The clone carrying this T cell receptor (beta chain) was detected a few times. The ends lost 3 bases at V and 2 bases at J; junction bases unmatched: 3. The CDR3 totals 15 residues. The V gene's germline CDR1 is MDHEN and CDR2 SYDVKM. Each CDR3 protein is one row after TCRdb ran MiXCR on the reads. The repertoire holds some 700,000 distinct CDR3 sequences, with about a third as singletons. The data were taken from a study of T cell repertoires in cytomegalovirus infection. Background on the study: Indicated by public TCR beta signatures were CMV infection and matching HLA type.

The clonotype was recovered from a human donor in good health (CMV status not recorded). Some clones in this sample may be carry-over from other donors' samples. The material sequenced was PBMCs. The V call is TRBV28, the J call TRBJ2-3; the match to TRBD2 covers 9 bases. For the CDR3, the DNA is TGTGCCAGCAGTTTCGCGGGAGGGCACACAGATACGCAGTATTTT. This translates into CASSFAGGHTDTQYF.